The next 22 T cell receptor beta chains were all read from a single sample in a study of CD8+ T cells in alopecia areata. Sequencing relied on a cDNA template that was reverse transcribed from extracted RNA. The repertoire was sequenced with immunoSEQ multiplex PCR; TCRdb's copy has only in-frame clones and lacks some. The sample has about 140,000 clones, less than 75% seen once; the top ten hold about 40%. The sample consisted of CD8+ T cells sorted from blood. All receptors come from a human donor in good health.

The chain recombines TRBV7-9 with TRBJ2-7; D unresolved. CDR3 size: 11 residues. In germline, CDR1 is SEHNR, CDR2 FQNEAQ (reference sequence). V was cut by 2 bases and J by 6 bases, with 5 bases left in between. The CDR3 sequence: CASSLSSEQYF. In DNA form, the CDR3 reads TGTGCCAGCAGCTTATCATCCGAGCAGTACTTC.

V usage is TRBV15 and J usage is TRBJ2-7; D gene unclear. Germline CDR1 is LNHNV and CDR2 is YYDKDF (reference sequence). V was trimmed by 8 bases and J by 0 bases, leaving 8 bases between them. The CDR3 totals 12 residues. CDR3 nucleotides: TGTGCCACCGGTGACATCTCCTACGAGCAGTACTTC. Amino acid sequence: CATGDISYEQYF.

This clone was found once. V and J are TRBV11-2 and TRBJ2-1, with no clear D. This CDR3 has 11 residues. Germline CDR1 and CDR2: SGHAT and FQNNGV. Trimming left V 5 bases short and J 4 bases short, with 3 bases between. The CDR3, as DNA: TGTGCCAGCAGCGTTTACAATGAGCAGTTCTTC. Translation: CASSVYNEQFF.

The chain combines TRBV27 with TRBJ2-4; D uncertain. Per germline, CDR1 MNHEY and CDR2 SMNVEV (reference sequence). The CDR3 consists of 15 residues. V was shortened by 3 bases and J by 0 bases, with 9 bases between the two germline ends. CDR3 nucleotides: TGTGCCAGCAGTTTTATCCCGGAAGCCAAAAACATTCAGTACTTC. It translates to CASSFIPEAKNIQYF.

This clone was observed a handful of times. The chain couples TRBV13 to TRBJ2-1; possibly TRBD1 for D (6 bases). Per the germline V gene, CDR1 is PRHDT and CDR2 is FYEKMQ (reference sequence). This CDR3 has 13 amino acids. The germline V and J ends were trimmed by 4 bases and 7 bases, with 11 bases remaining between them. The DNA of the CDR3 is TGTGCCAGCAGCTCTGATCAGGGGAATGAGCAGTTCTTC. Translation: CASSSDQGNEQFF.

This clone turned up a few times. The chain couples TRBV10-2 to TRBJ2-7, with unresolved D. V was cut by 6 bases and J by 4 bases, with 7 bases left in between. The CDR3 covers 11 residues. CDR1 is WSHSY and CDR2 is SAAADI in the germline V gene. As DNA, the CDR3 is TGCGCCAGCAGGGCAGCGTACGAGCAGTACTTC. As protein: CASRAAYEQYF.

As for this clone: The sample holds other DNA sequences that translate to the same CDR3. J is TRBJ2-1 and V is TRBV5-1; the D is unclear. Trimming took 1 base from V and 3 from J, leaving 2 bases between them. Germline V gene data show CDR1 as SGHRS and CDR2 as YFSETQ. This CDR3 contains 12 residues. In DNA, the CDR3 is TGCGCCAGCAGCTTGAGCTACAATGAGCAGTTCTTC. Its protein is CASSLSYNEQFF. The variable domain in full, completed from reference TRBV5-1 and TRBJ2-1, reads KAGVTQTPRYLIKTRGQQVTLSCSPISGHRSVSWYQQTPGQGLQFLFEYFSETQRNKGNFPGRFSGRQFSNSRSEMNVSTLELGDSALYLCASSLSYNEQFFGPGTRLTVL.

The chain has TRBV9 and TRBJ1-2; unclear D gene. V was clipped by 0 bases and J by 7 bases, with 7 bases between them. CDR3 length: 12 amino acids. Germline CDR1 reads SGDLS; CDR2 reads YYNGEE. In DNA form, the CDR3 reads TGTGCCAGCAGCGTAGAAGGAGGTGGCTACACCTTC. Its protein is CASSVEGGGYTF.

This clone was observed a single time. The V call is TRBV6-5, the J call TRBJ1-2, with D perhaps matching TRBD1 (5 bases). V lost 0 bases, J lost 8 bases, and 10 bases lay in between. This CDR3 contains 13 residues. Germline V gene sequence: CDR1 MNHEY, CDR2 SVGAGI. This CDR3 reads CASSYSIRDGYTF. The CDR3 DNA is TGTGCCAGCAGTTACTCGATTAGGGACGGCTACACCTTC.

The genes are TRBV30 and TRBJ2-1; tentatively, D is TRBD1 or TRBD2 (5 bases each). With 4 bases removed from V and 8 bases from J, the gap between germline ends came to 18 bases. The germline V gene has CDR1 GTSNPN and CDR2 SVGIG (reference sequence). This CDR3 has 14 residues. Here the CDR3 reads CAWTDSPGYHEQFF. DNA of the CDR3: TGTGCCTGGACTGACAGCCCGGGATACCATGAGCAGTTCTTC.

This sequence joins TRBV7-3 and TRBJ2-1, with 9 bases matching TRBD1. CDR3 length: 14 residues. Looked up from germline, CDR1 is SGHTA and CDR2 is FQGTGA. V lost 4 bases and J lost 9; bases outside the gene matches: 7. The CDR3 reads CASSWGQGIGEQFF. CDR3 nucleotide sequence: TGTGCCAGCAGCTGGGGACAGGGTATAGGTGAGCAGTTCTTC.

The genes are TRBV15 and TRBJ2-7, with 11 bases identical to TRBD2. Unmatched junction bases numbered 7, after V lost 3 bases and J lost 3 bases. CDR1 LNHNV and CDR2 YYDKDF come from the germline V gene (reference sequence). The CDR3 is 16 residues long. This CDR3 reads CATSRMGLAGGYEQYF. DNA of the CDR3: TGTGCCACCAGCAGGATGGGGCTAGCGGGAGGCTACGAGCAGTACTTC.

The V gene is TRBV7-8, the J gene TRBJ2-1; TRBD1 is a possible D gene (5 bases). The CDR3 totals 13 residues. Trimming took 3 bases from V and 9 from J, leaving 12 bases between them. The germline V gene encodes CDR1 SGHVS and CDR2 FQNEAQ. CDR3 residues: CASSLTEKSEQFF. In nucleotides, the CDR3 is TGTGCCAGCAGCTTGACAGAGAAGAGTGAGCAGTTCTTC. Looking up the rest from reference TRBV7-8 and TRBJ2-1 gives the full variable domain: GAGVSQSPRYKVAKRGQDVALRCDPISGHVSLFWYQQALGQGPEFLTYFQNEAQLDKSGLPSDRFFAERPEGSVSTLKIQRTQQEDSAVYLCASSLTEKSEQFFGPGTRLTVL.

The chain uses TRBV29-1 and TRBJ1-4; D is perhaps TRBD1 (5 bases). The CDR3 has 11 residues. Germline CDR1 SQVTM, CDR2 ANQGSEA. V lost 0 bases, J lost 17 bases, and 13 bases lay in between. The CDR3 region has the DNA TGCAGCGTTGAAGATCAGGGCACAGGTTTTTTT. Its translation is CSVEDQGTGFF.

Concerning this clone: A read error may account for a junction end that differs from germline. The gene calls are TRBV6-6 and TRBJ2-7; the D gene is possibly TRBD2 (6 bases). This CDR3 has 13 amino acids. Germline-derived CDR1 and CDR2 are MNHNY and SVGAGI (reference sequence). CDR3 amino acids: CASSRDSSDEQYF. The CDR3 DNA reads TGTGCCAGCAGTAGGGACTCCTCCGACGAGCAGTACTTC.

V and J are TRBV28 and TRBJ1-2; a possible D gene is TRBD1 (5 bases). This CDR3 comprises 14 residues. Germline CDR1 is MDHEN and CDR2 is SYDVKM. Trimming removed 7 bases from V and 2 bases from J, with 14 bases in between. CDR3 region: CASKGQGLNYGYTF. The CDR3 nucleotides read TGTGCCAGCAAGGGGCAGGGACTAAACTATGGCTACACCTTC.

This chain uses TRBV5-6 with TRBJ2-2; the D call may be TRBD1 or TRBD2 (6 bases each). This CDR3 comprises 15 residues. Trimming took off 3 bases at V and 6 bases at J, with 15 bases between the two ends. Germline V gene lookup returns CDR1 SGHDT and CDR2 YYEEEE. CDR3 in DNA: TGTGCCAGCAGCTCGCGAGGGGGGCATCCCGGGGAGCTGTTTTTT. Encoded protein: CASSSRGGHPGELFF.

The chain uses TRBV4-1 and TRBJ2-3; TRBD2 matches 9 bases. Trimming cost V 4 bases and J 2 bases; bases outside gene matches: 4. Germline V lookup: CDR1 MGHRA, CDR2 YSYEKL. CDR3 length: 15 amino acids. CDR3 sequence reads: CASSRGLATTDTQYF. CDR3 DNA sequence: TGCGCCAGCAGCCGAGGACTAGCGACCACAGATACGCAGTATTTT.

The CDR3 nucleotides are TGCAGCGAAAGGGGTAGCGGCACAGATACGCAGTATTTT. It yields the protein CSERGSGTDTQYF. The rearrangement joins TRBV29-1 to TRBJ2-3; D is possibly TRBD1 or TRBD2 (5 bases each). Germline V gene lookup returns CDR1 SQVTM and CDR2 ANQGSEA. Trimming pared 7 bases from V and 1 base from J, leaving 12 bases between. CDR3 length: 13 residues.

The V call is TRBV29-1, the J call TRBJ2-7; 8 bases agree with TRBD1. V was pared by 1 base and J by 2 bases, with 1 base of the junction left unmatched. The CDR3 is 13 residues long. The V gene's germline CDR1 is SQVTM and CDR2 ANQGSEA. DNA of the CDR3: TGCAGCGTTGAAGGGGGACAGGCCTACGAGCAGTACTTC. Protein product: CSVEGGQAYEQYF.

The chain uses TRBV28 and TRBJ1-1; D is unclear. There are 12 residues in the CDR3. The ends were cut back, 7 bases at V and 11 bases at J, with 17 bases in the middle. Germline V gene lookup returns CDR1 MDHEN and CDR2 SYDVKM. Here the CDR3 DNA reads TGTGCCAGCATCGGAGATGGCCGAGGGGCTTTCTTT. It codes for CASIGDGRGAFF. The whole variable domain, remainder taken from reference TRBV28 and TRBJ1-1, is DVKVTQSSRYLVKRTGEKVFLECVQDMDHENMFWYRQDPGLGLRLIYFSYDVKMKEKGDIPEGYSVSREKKERFSLILESASTNQTSMYLCASIGDGRGAFFGQGTRLTVV.

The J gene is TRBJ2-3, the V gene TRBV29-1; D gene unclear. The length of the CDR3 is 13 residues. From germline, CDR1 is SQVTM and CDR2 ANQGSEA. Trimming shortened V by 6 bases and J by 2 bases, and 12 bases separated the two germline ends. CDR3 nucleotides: TGCAGCGTCGCCCCGCTAGTCACAGATACGCAGTATTTT. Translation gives CSVAPLVTDTQYF.